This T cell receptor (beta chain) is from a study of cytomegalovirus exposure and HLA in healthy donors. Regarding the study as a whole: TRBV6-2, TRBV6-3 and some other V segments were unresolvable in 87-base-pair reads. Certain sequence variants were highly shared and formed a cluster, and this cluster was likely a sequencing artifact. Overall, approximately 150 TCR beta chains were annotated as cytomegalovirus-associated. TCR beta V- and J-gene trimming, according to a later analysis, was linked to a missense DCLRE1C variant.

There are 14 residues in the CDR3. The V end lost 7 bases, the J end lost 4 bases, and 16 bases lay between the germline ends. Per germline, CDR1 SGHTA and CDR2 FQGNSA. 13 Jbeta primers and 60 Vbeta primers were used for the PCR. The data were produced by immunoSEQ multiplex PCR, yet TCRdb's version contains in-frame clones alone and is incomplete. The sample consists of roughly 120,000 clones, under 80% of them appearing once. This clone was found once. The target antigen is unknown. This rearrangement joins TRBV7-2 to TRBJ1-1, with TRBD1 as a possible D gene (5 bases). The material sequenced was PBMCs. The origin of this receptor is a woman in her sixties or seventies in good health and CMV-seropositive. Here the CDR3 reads CASTDGVGRTEAFF. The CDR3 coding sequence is TGTGCCAGCACCGATGGGGTGGGGCGCACTGAAGCTTTCTTT.